The 26 T cell receptor beta chains below come from one sample, sequenced in a study of cytomegalovirus exposure and HLA in healthy donors. With 60 Vbeta and 13 Jbeta primers, the PCR was carried out. Here immunoSEQ multiplex PCR was the method, and the copy in TCRdb shows in-frame clones only, minus some. The sample holds about 110,000 clones; roughly 82% are singletons and the top ten take about 1.6%. The material sequenced was PBMCs. The receptors derive from a man aged 50 or older in good health and CMV-seronegative.

The table lists this clone with a few counts. V usage is TRBV5-1 and J usage is TRBJ2-3, with a tentative D call TRBD2 (6 bases). Trimming removed 7 bases from V and 0 bases from J, with 12 bases in between. The CDR3 spans 14 residues. Germline loops: CDR1 SGHRS, CDR2 YFSETQ. CDR3 in DNA: TGCGCCAGCCTGCGGGGCCGTAGCACAGATACGCAGTATTTT. This codes for CASLRGRSTDTQYF.

V is TRBV4-1 and J is TRBJ2-7; 10 bases align to TRBD1. The CDR3 is made up of 16 amino acids. Per germline, CDR1 MGHRA and CDR2 YSYEKL. V lost 0 bases to trimming and J lost 7 bases; unmatched junction nucleotides: 9. The CDR3 is CASSQDRRGQGREQYF. CDR3 nucleotides: TGCGCCAGCAGCCAAGATCGTCGGGGACAGGGGAGGGAGCAGTACTTC.

The gene calls are TRBV27 and TRBJ2-4; TRBD1 agrees at 7 bases. Germline CDR1 MNHEY, CDR2 SMNVEV (reference sequence). Trimming took 2 bases from V and 8 from J; bases not matched to a gene: 3. CDR3 size: 13 residues. CDR3 amino acids: CASSLLTGDIQYF. CDR3 DNA: TGTGCCAGCAGTTTACTTACAGGGGACATTCAGTACTTC.

The chain combines TRBV19 with TRBJ1-1, with 11 bases that match TRBD1. The CDR3 has 15 amino acids. J lost 5 bases, V lost 5 bases, and 7 bases had no gene match. The germline V gene has CDR1 LNHDA and CDR2 SQIVND (reference sequence). The CDR3 DNA is TGTGCCAGTAGTGTCCTCGGGACAGGGGGAACTGAAGCTTTCTTT. As protein: CASSVLGTGGTEAFF.

The chain links TRBV7-2 to TRBJ2-3; weak D call: TRBD1 (6 bases). In germline, CDR1 is SGHTA, CDR2 FQGNSA. Trimming removed 4 bases at V and 0 bases at J, with 11 bases between. The CDR3 sequence is 15 residues long. The DNA for the CDR3 is TGTGCCAGCAGCTCTGACAGGCAGAGCACAGATACGCAGTATTTT. This codes for CASSSDRQSTDTQYF.

This chain connects TRBV19 to TRBJ2-5; 8 bases match TRBD1. V lost 1 base to trimming and J lost 7 bases; unmatched junction nucleotides: 20. CDR1 is LNHDA and CDR2 is SQIVND in the germline V gene (reference sequence). CDR3 length: 19 amino acids. CDR3 sequence reads: CASSIARGEKAGGYRTQYF. The CDR3 nucleotides are TGTGCCAGTAGTATAGCGAGGGGCGAAAAGGCAGGGGGCTACAGGACCCAGTACTTC. The variable domain in full, with the rest retrieved from reference TRBV19 and TRBJ2-5, is DGGITQSPKYLFRKEGQNVTLSCEQNLNHDAMYWYRQDPGQGLRLIYYSQIVNDFQKGDIAEGYSVSREKKESFPLTVTSAQKNPTAFYLCASSIARGEKAGGYRTQYFGPGTRLLVL.

This clone has more than one count but fewer than ten. The chain uses TRBV5-1 and TRBJ1-1; D is ambiguous. CDR1 is SGHRS, CDR2 YFSETQ, per germline. V lost 0 bases, J lost 0 bases, and 9 bases lay in between. This CDR3 has 15 amino acids. CDR3 amino acids: CASSLEPGMNTEAFF. The CDR3 DNA reads TGCGCCAGCAGCTTGGAACCGGGGATGAACACTGAAGCTTTCTTT.

The table lists this clone with a few counts. This chain uses TRBV6-1 with TRBJ1-2; 8 bases map to TRBD1. The CDR3 has 15 residues. Germline CDR1 reads MNHNS; CDR2 reads SASEGT. With 6 bases clipped from V and 2 bases from J, the junction kept 8 bases outside the gene matches. The DNA for the CDR3 is TGTGCCAGCAGCCGGGACAGGCCCGAGAACTATGGCTACACCTTC. Residues: CASSRDRPENYGYTF.

The CDR3, as DNA: TGTGCCTGGAAGAGTGCGGGGCTAGACGAGCAGTACTTC. This codes for CAWKSAGLDEQYF. The chain joins TRBV30 to TRBJ2-5; D is perhaps TRBD2 (6 bases). TRBJ2-7 matches the DNA end more closely, so the J call is doubtful. The CDR3 extends over 13 amino acids. Germline CDR1 GTSNPN, CDR2 SVGIG (reference sequence).

In its sample, this clone was seen a few times. The chain combines TRBV6-6 with TRBJ2-1; possible D gene TRBD2, 5 bases. CDR1 and CDR2 from the germline V gene are MNHNY and SVGAGI (reference sequence). The ends were cut back, 0 bases at V and 3 bases at J, with 6 bases in the middle. The CDR3 runs 14 residues. CDR3 in amino acids: CASSYSRVYNEQFF. As DNA, the CDR3 is TGTGCCAGCAGTTACTCGCGGGTCTACAATGAGCAGTTCTTC.

The chain is built from TRBV10-1 and TRBJ2-1; D gene ambiguous. The CDR3 covers 13 residues. Germline V gene data show CDR1 as WNHNN and CDR2 as SYGVQD (reference sequence). The germline V and J ends were trimmed by 0 bases and 6 bases, with 6 bases remaining between them. CDR3 in DNA: TGCGCCAGCAGTGAGTCGCACATCAATGAGCAGTTCTTC. Protein sequence: CASSESHINEQFF.

This clone was detected only a few times. CDR3 DNA sequence: TGTGCCAGCAGCCTGCTAGCGGGGGGGCGCTCCTACAATGAGCAGTTCTTC. Translated, it gives CASSLLAGGRSYNEQFF. V gene TRBV5-8 combines with J gene TRBJ2-1; 12 bases fit TRBD2. V gave up 4 bases and J gave up 0 bases; unmatched junction bases: 5. Germline V lookup: CDR1 SGHTS, CDR2 YDEGEE. The CDR3 covers 17 residues. Drawing the rest from reference TRBV5-8 and TRBJ2-1, the complete variable domain is EAGVTQSPTHLIKTRGQQATLRCSPISGHTSVYWYQQALGLGLQFLLWYDEGEERNRGNFPPRFSGRQFPNYSSELNVNALELEDSALYLCASSLLAGGRSYNEQFFGPGTRLTVL.

J is TRBJ2-7 and V is TRBV6-1; 7 bases align to TRBD2. The J segment lost 3 bases and the V segment lost 0 bases, leaving 8 bases of the junction unmatched. CDR3 size: 16 residues. The germline CDR1 and CDR2 sequences are MNHNS and SASEGT. This chain's CDR3 is CASSEAQAAGSYEQYF. CDR3 bases: TGTGCCAGCAGTGAAGCACAGGCAGCGGGGAGCTACGAGCAGTACTTC.

As DNA, the CDR3 is TGTGCCAGCAGCTTAAAAGGTAGCGCCTCCTACGAGCAGTACTTC. Translating it yields CASSLKGSASYEQYF. The rearrangement links TRBV11-1 to TRBJ2-7; D is possibly TRBD2 (5 bases). CDR3 length equals 15 residues. Germline loops: CDR1 SGHAT, CDR2 FQDESV (reference sequence). The V end was cut by 2 bases, the J end by 0 bases, with 11 bases between. Looking up the rest from reference TRBV11-1 and TRBJ2-7 gives the full variable domain: EAEVAQSPRYKITEKSQAVAFWCDPISGHATLYWYRQILGQGPELLVQFQDESVVDDSQLPKDRFSAERLKGVDSTLKIQPAELGDSAMYLCASSLKGSASYEQYFGPGTRLTVT.

V gene TRBV6-1 combines with J gene TRBJ1-1; maybe TRBD1 (6 bases). Per germline, CDR1 MNHNS and CDR2 SASEGT. The CDR3 length is 14 residues. V was shortened by 4 bases and J by 3 bases, with 12 bases between the two germline ends. The DNA of the CDR3 is TGTGCCAGCAGTGCGGGGGCGGGGGACACTGAAGCTTTCTTT. This codes for CASSAGAGDTEAFF.

This chain connects TRBV5-1 to TRBJ2-5; D is possibly TRBD2 (5 bases). This CDR3 is 16 amino acids long. V gave up 2 bases and J gave up 0 bases, with 14 bases separating them. CDR1 is SGHRS, CDR2 YFSETQ, per germline. CDR3 residues: CASSFGVSGYQETQYF. In nucleotides, the CDR3 is TGCGCCAGCAGCTTCGGGGTGTCGGGGTACCAAGAGACCCAGTACTTC. The entire variable domain, with the rest obtained from reference TRBV5-1 and TRBJ2-5, is as follows: KAGVTQTPRYLIKTRGQQVTLSCSPISGHRSVSWYQQTPGQGLQFLFEYFSETQRNKGNFPGRFSGRQFSNSRSEMNVSTLELGDSALYLCASSFGVSGYQETQYFGPGTRLLVL.

The V call is TRBV27, the J call TRBJ1-1, with D maybe TRBD1 (6 bases). Germline V gives CDR1 MNHEY, CDR2 SMNVEV (reference sequence). The V gene lost 3 bases and the J gene lost 7 bases, with 12 bases spanning the gap. This CDR3 has 13 amino acids. The CDR3 DNA reads TGTGCCAGCAGTTTGAACGGGGGGCGTGAAGCTTTCTTT. It yields the protein CASSLNGGREAFF.

The V gene is TRBV6-1, the J gene TRBJ1-4; D unclear. This CDR3 has 15 residues. CDR1 and CDR2 (germline): MNHNS, SASEGT. The V end lost 10 bases, the J end lost 0 bases, and 15 bases lay between the germline ends. The CDR3 here is CAILRDFATNEKLFF. The CDR3 nucleotides are TGTGCCATACTACGAGACTTTGCAACTAATGAAAAACTGTTTTTT.

V usage is TRBV5-1 and J usage is TRBJ2-1; TRBD1 matches at 8 bases. Germline V gives CDR1 SGHRS, CDR2 YFSETQ. The CDR3 length is 16 residues. J was trimmed by 4 bases and V by 2 bases; bases with no gene match: 8. In DNA form, the CDR3 reads TGCGCCAGCAGCTTTTCCACCCGGACAGGGTACAATGAGCAGTTCTTC. It codes for CASSFSTRTGYNEQFF. Complete variable domain (other parts from reference TRBV5-1 and TRBJ2-1): KAGVTQTPRYLIKTRGQQVTLSCSPISGHRSVSWYQQTPGQGLQFLFEYFSETQRNKGNFPGRFSGRQFSNSRSEMNVSTLELGDSALYLCASSFSTRTGYNEQFFGPGTRLTVL.

With regard to this clone: Other DNA sequences of this sample code for an identical CDR3. The DNA for the CDR3 is TGTGCCAGCAGGCCCCGGGACAGGCCCTACGAACAGTACGTC. It translates to CASRPRDRPYEQYV. The chain is built from TRBV6-5 and TRBJ2-7; 8 bases agree with TRBD1. The CDR3 extends over 14 amino acids. CDR1 and CDR2 (germline): MNHEY, SVGAGI.

This sequence joins TRBV6-5 and TRBJ1-1; no clear D gene. There are 15 residues in the CDR3. Germline V CDR1 and CDR2: MNHEY, SVGAGI. V was shortened by 0 bases and J by 5 bases, with 13 bases between the two germline ends. CDR3 bases: TGTGCCAGCAGTTACTCTTCGGCCAGGAGGACTGAAGCTTTCTTT. It translates to CASSYSSARRTEAFF.

The V gene is TRBV5-4, the J gene TRBJ1-3, with TRBD1 matching over 8 bases. The trim removed 0 bases at V and 0 bases at J, leaving 2 bases unmatched. Per the germline V gene, CDR1 is SGHNT and CDR2 is YYREEE (reference sequence). CDR3 length: 16 amino acids. CDR3: CASSLATGGSGNTIYF. Written as DNA, the CDR3 is TGTGCCAGCAGCTTGGCTACAGGGGGCTCTGGAAACACCATATATTTT.

This rearrangement joins TRBV5-1 to TRBJ1-1; the D gene is possibly TRBD1 (5 bases). Germline V gene lookup returns CDR1 SGHRS and CDR2 YFSETQ. Trimming removed 2 bases from V and 7 bases from J, with 15 bases in between. The length of the CDR3 is 14 residues. This CDR3 is CASSLAGPRDEAFF. The CDR3 coding sequence is TGCGCCAGCAGCTTAGCGGGACCCCGCGATGAAGCTTTCTTT. The whole variable domain, remainder taken from reference TRBV5-1 and TRBJ1-1, is KAGVTQTPRYLIKTRGQQVTLSCSPISGHRSVSWYQQTPGQGLQFLFEYFSETQRNKGNFPGRFSGRQFSNSRSEMNVSTLELGDSALYLCASSLAGPRDEAFFGQGTRLTVV.

The CDR3 loop reads CASSLSGDGADTQYF. CDR3 in DNA: TGTGCCAGCAGTCTAAGCGGGGATGGCGCAGATACGCAGTATTTT. This sequence joins TRBV6-6 and TRBJ2-3, with TRBD2 identical over 7 bases. Losses at the gene ends were 5 bases for V and 4 bases for J; bases not matched to a gene: 9. The CDR3 spans 15 residues. Per germline, CDR1 MNHNY and CDR2 SVGAGI (reference sequence).

The V call is TRBV28, the J call TRBJ1-1; TRBD1 is a possible D gene (6 bases). Trimming removed 2 bases from V and 4 bases from J, with 17 bases in between. CDR3 length: 16 residues. Germline V gene data show CDR1 as MDHEN and CDR2 as SYDVKM. DNA for the CDR3: TGTGCCAGCAGTTTAGTCTCTTTGGGAGGGGGCACTGAAGCTTTCTTT. Residues: CASSLVSLGGGTEAFF.

The rearrangement links TRBV16 to TRBJ2-1; 11 nucleotides align to TRBD2. Trimming cost V 2 bases and J 7 bases; bases outside gene matches: 10. The germline V gene has CDR1 KGHSY and CDR2 FQNENV. The length of the CDR3 is 17 residues. Here the CDR3 DNA reads TGTGCCAGCAGCCAACTGACTAGCGGGGACCCTAGGAATGAGCAGTTCTTC. Translation: CASSQLTSGDPRNEQFF.